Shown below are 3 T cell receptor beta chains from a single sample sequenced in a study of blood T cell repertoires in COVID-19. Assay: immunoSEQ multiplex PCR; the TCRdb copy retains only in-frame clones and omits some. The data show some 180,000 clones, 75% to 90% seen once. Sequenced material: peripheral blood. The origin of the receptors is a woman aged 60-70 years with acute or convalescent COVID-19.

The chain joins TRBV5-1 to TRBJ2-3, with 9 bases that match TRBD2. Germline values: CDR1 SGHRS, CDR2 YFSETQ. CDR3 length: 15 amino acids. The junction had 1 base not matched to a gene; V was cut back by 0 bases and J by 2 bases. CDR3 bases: TGCGCCAGCAGCTTGGGACTAGCGGTCACAGATACGCAGTATTTT. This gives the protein CASSLGLAVTDTQYF.

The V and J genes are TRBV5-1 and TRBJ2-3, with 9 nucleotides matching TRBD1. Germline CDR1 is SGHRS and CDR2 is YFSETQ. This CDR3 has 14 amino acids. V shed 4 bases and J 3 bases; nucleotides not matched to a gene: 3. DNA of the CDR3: TGCGCCAGCAGCGACGGACAGGGGACAGATACGCAGTATTTT. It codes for CASSDGQGTDTQYF.

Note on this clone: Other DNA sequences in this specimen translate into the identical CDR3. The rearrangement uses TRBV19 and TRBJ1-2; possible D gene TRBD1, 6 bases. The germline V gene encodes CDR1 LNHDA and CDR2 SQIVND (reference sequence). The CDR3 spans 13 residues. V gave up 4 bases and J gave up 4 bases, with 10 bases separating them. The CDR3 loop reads CASSTGAPYGYTF. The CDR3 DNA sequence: TGTGCCAGTAGTACAGGGGCTCCCTATGGCTACACCTTC.